Here is one T cell receptor beta chain with its context. What it binds is unknown. Deletions cut 3 bases from V and 5 bases from J, with 4 bases between. The CDR3 contains 10 residues. In germline, CDR1 is DFQATT, CDR2 SNEGSKA (reference sequence). Primers for the PCR totalled 60 Vbeta and 13 Jbeta. Clones were sequenced by immunoSEQ multiplex PCR, and TCRdb holds only the in-frame ones, with some missing. This table has about 240,000 clones, 70% to 90% appearing once. These data belong to a study of cytomegalovirus exposure and HLA in healthy donors. General study points: Most subjects had HLA-A and HLA-B alleles reportedly predicted accurately by TCR beta sequences.

This clonotype originated in a girl aged 2 to 9 in good health and CMV-seronegative. Material: PBMCs. The chain couples TRBV20-1 to TRBJ2-5, with D hard to call. CDR3 sequence reads: CSASPETQYF. In DNA form, the CDR3 reads TGCAGTGCTAGTCCGGAGACCCAGTACTTC.